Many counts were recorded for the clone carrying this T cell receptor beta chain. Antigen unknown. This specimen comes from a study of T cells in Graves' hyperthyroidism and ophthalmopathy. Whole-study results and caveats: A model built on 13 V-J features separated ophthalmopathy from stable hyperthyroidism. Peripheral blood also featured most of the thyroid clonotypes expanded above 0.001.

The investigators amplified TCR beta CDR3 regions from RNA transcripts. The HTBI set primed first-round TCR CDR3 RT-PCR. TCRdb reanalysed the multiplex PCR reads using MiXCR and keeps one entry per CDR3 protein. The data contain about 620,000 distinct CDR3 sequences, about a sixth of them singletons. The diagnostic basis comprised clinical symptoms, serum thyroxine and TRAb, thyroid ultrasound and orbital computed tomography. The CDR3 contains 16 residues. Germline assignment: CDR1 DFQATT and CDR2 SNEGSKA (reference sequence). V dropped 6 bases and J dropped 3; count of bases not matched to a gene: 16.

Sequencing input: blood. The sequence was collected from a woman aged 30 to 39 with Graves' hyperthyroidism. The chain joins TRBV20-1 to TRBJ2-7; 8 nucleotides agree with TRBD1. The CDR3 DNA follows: TGCAGTGCCGGCGGACAGGGAGCTCCACGCCTCTACGAGCAGTACTTC. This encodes CSAGGQGAPRLYEQYF.